Below, 2 T cell receptor beta chains from the same sample are listed, as sequenced in a study of cytomegalovirus exposure and HLA in healthy donors (dated by TCRdb to about 2017). Libraries came from the immunoSEQ multiplex PCR assay. For the multiplex PCR, a mixture combining 60 forward primers for TCR Vbeta segments and 13 reverse primers for TCR Jbeta segments was used. Held by TCRdb, this immuneACCESS table contains in-frame sequences only and omits some clones. Under half of the omission traces to an unresolved V gene where checked; the cause of the rest is unknown. The sample records roughly 130,000 clones, 55% to 80% of which are singletons. The biggest ten clones account for 1% to 1.5% of the sample. Material: PBMCs. These receptors originate from a woman in her thirties or forties in good health and CMV-seronegative.

Comments on this clone: The germline gene is not matched at one end of the junction; a read error may be the cause. J is TRBJ1-1 and V is TRBV2; 8 positions agree with TRBD1. Looked up from germline, CDR1 is SNHLY and CDR2 is FYNNEI. CDR3 length equals 15 residues. The CDR3 sequence is CASREDRGGNTEAFF. The CDR3, as DNA: TGTGCCAGCAGAGAAGACAGGGGTGGGAACACTGAAGCTTTCTTT.

This clone was detected a few times. The CDR3 reads CASSEGTSGTDTQYF. CDR3 bases: TGTGCCAGCAGTGAAGGGACTAGCGGCACAGATACGCAGTATTTT. This sequence joins TRBV6-4 and TRBJ2-3, with 10 bases aligning to TRBD2. The CDR3 loop spans 15 amino acids. Germline V CDR1 and CDR2: MRHNA, SNTAGT. With V trimmed by 3 bases and J by 1 base, 1 base remained unmatched.